The 27 T cell receptor beta chains below come from one sample, sequenced in a study of metastatic and nonmetastatic thyroid tumors. TCRdb re-processed the PCR reads through MiXCR. This table has about 12,000 clones, around a quarter appearing once. Thyroid surgery was preceded by no treatment in any patient. Sample: tumor tissue. The receptor set was obtained from a female donor with papillary thyroid cancer or a benign thyroid nodule (not recorded which). Some clones in this sample may be carry-over from other donors' samples.

The CDR3 spells CAWRGEPSNQPQHF. CDR3 DNA: TGTGCCTGGAGGGGAGAACCGAGCAATCAGCCCCAGCATTTT. The chain has TRBV30 and TRBJ1-5; D remains ambiguous. V was shortened by 3 bases and J by 1 base, with 10 bases between the two germline ends. CDR1 is GTSNPN and CDR2 is SVGIG in the germline V gene (reference sequence). The CDR3 is 14 amino acids.

This clone has more than one count but fewer than ten. This chain joins TRBV27 and TRBJ2-3, with a weak D call TRBD2 (5 bases). Trimming shortened V by 0 bases and J by 2 bases, and 12 bases separated the two germline ends. The CDR3 runs 16 residues. Germline CDR1 and CDR2: MNHEY and SMNVEV (reference sequence). CDR3 sequence reads: CASSLSSRVHTDTQYF. The CDR3 DNA reads as TGTGCCAGCAGTTTATCGTCGCGGGTGCACACAGATACGCAGTATTTT.

This clone appeared many times. The V gene is TRBV19, the J gene TRBJ2-2; D is uncertain. The ends were cut back, 4 bases at V and 2 bases at J, with 11 bases in the middle. Germline CDR1 reads LNHDA; CDR2 reads SQIVND (reference sequence). The CDR3 has 15 residues. Here the CDR3 DNA reads TGTGCCAGTAGTAGTATTTCAGGAAACACCGGGGAGCTGTTTTTT. This sequence encodes CASSSISGNTGELFF.

This clone is a singleton in its sample. The CDR3 coding sequence is TGTGCCAGCAGTTCCGTGATGACAGATCAGCCCCAGCATTTT. This gives the protein CASSSVMTDQPQHF. The chain joins TRBV2 to TRBJ1-5; TRBD1 is a possible D gene (5 bases). V lost 5 bases to trimming and J lost 5 bases, with 13 bases between them. The CDR3 is 14 residues long. Germline CDR1 is SNHLY and CDR2 is FYNNEI.

This clone was detected ten times or more. The chain couples TRBV6-5 to TRBJ1-5; D is uncertain. This CDR3 comprises 15 residues. Trimming removed 2 bases from V and 5 bases from J, with 13 bases in between. Germline V lookup: CDR1 MNHEY, CDR2 SVGAGI. The chain's CDR3 is CASSYGSLDHQPQHF. In nucleotides, the CDR3 is TGTGCCAGCAGTTACGGGTCACTAGACCATCAGCCCCAGCATTTT.

This clone was seen repeatedly, ten times or more. The CDR3 spells CASSFYQKETQYF. CDR3 nucleotide sequence: TGTGCCAGCAGCTTTTACCAAAAAGAGACCCAGTACTTC. V is TRBV7-2 and J is TRBJ2-5; D not resolved. Germline V gene sequence: CDR1 SGHTA, CDR2 FQGNSA. The CDR3 totals 13 residues. The V gene lost 3 bases and the J gene lost 3 bases, with 8 bases spanning the gap.

This clone has just a few counts. The chain is built from TRBV28 and TRBJ1-1; no definite D call. This CDR3 has 13 residues. The V gene lost 2 bases and the J gene lost 4 bases, with 8 bases spanning the gap. Germline V gives CDR1 MDHEN, CDR2 SYDVKM. The CDR3 DNA reads TGTGCCAGCAGTTTAGTAGGGATCACTGAAGCTTTCTTT. Its translation is CASSLVGITEAFF.

By share of the sample, this clone is medium-sized. The gene calls are TRBV28 and TRBJ2-3, with TRBD1 matching 9 bases. The CDR3 covers 17 residues. The ends lost 6 bases at V and 6 bases at J; junction bases unmatched: 16. Germline V gives CDR1 MDHEN, CDR2 SYDVKM. CDR3 in DNA: TGTGCCAGCAGCAGTCCCGGGACAGGGCGAGGAGGGGATACGCAGTATTTT. It codes for CASSSPGTGRGGDTQYF.

This clone was seen at least ten times. The chain combines TRBV5-1 with TRBJ2-5; a possible D gene is TRBD2 (6 bases). CDR1 and CDR2 (germline): SGHRS, YFSETQ. CDR3 size: 13 residues. V was pared by 7 bases and J by 4 bases, with 14 bases between. CDR3 residues: CASQAGSGETQYF. The CDR3 DNA reads TGCGCCAGCCAAGCCGGGAGTGGAGAGACCCAGTACTTC. Combining the CDR3 with reference TRBV5-1 and TRBJ2-5 gives the whole variable domain KAGVTQTPRYLIKTRGQQVTLSCSPISGHRSVSWYQQTPGQGLQFLFEYFSETQRNKGNFPGRFSGRQFSNSRSEMNVSTLELGDSALYLCASQAGSGETQYFGPGTRLLVL.

This sequence joins TRBV14 and TRBJ1-6, with 7 positions matching TRBD1. Trimming cost V 4 bases and J 6 bases; bases outside gene matches: 9. CDR3 length: 16 residues. Germline assignment: CDR1 SGHDN and CDR2 FVKESK. CDR3 coding DNA: TGTGCCAGCAGCCCACTCAACCCAGGGGGTAATTCACCCCTCCACTTT. Its translation is CASSPLNPGGNSPLHF.

This clone is labeled medium-sized. The rearrangement joins TRBV20-1 to TRBJ2-7; TRBD2 matches at 14 bases. The junction had 7 bases not matched to a gene; V was cut back by 3 bases and J by 0 bases. The CDR3 runs 17 residues. Germline V lookup: CDR1 DFQATT, CDR2 SNEGSKA (reference sequence). DNA for the CDR3: TGCAGTGCTAGGGGGACTAGCGGGAGATTCCTCTCCTACGAGCAGTACTTC. It specifies CSARGTSGRFLSYEQYF.

This clone was detected ten times or more. The V gene is TRBV4-1, the J gene TRBJ2-1, with TRBD2 matching 8 bases. This CDR3 contains 16 residues. From germline, CDR1 is MGHRA and CDR2 YSYEKL. V shed 0 bases, J shed 4 bases, and the junction held 5 bases outside the gene matches. This CDR3 is CASSQERLAPYNEQFF. CDR3 in DNA: TGCGCCAGCAGCCAAGAGAGACTAGCGCCGTACAATGAGCAGTTCTTC.

The chain combines TRBV11-3 with TRBJ2-3, with 11 bases matching TRBD2. Trimming cost V 5 bases and J 4 bases; bases outside gene matches: 5. Germline CDR1 is SGHNT and CDR2 is YENEEA. The CDR3 loop spans 15 amino acids. DNA for the CDR3: TGTGCCAGCAGCCCCACTAGCGGGAGTTCAGATACGCAGTATTTT. As protein: CASSPTSGSSDTQYF. The full variable domain, completed using reference TRBV11-3 and TRBJ2-3, is EAGVVQSPRYKIIEKKQPVAFWCNPISGHNTLYWYLQNLGQGPELLIRYENEEAVDDSQLPKDRFSAERLKGVDSTLKIQPAELGDSAVYLCASSPTSGSSDTQYFGPGTRLTVL.

This chain links TRBV18 with TRBJ2-1; D not resolved. CDR1 is KGHSH, CDR2 LQKENI, per germline. Trimming shortened V by 3 bases and J by 7 bases, and 7 bases separated the two germline ends. The CDR3 loop spans 12 amino acids. For the CDR3, the DNA is TGTGCCAGCTCACCTCGGCAAAATGAGCAGTTCTTC. Residues: CASSPRQNEQFF.

This clone has ten or more counts. The gene calls are TRBV6-2 or TRBV6-3 and TRBJ2-2, with D uncertain. The germline V and J ends were trimmed by 6 bases and 0 bases, with 17 bases remaining between them. The CDR3 spans 17 residues. Germline CDR1 is MNHEY and CDR2 is SVGEGT. CDR3 residues: CASSSQHRFANTGELFF. In DNA form, the CDR3 reads TGTGCCAGCAGCTCACAACACCGCTTCGCGAACACCGGGGAGCTGTTTTTT.

The sample holds many counts of this clone. V usage is TRBV4-1 and J usage is TRBJ1-5; D is perhaps TRBD1 (5 bases). CDR3 length: 13 amino acids. CDR1 MGHRA and CDR2 YSYEKL come from the germline V gene. V dropped 0 bases and J dropped 11 bases, with 11 bases sitting between them. The CDR3 sequence: CASSQDQGLTQHF. The CDR3 DNA follows: TGCGCCAGCAGCCAAGATCAGGGTTTGACCCAGCATTTT.

V gene TRBV5-1 combines with J gene TRBJ1-3, with no clear D. The V end was cut by 0 bases, the J end by 3 bases, with 4 bases between. The CDR3 runs to 13 residues. The germline V gene has CDR1 SGHRS and CDR2 YFSETQ. Here the CDR3 DNA reads TGCGCCAGCAGCTTGGGGGTTGGAAACACCATATATTTT. It yields the protein CASSLGVGNTIYF.

This clone was picked up many times. CDR3 nucleotide sequence: TGTGCCAGCAGCCGGATAGCGGGCCTACCCTACGAGCAGTACTTC. Translated: CASSRIAGLPYEQYF. The chain links TRBV7-9 to TRBJ2-7, with 7 bases fitting TRBD2. The V segment lost 5 bases and the J segment 2 bases; nucleotides outside the gene matches: 9. The CDR3 covers 15 residues. The germline gives CDR1 SEHNR, CDR2 FQNEAQ (reference sequence).

The chain is built from TRBV28 and TRBJ1-2; 10 nucleotides agree with TRBD1. Losses at the gene ends were 10 bases for V and 4 bases for J; bases not matched to a gene: 6. The CDR3 is 13 amino acids. CDR1 is MDHEN and CDR2 is SYDVKM in the germline V gene. The CDR3 here is CATARTGGYGYTF. CDR3 nucleotide sequence: TGTGCCACCGCCCGGACAGGGGGCTATGGCTACACCTTC.

This clone is medium-sized. V gene TRBV11-1 combines with J gene TRBJ1-1; tentatively, D is TRBD1 (5 bases). Trimming cost V 0 bases and J 4 bases, with 9 bases left between them. This CDR3 has 14 residues. Germline loops: CDR1 SGHAT, CDR2 FQDESV (reference sequence). DNA for the CDR3: TGTGCCAGCAGCTTAGCGCTGGGGGGCACTGAAGCTTTCTTT. This sequence encodes CASSLALGGTEAFF.

This clone counts as medium-sized. The V call is TRBV20-1, the J call TRBJ2-1, with D tentatively TRBD2 (6 bases). The V gene's germline CDR1 is DFQATT and CDR2 SNEGSKA (reference sequence). This CDR3 comprises 14 residues. The germline V and J ends were trimmed by 6 bases and 8 bases, with 20 bases remaining between them. CDR3 DNA: TGCAGTGCGCCCCGGAGGGAGATCTTCGATGAGCAGTTCTTC. It yields the protein CSAPRREIFDEQFF.

This clone was detected ten times or more. The chain recombines TRBV10-3 with TRBJ2-7; D is perhaps TRBD2 (6 bases). CDR1 ENHRY and CDR2 SYGVKD come from the germline V gene. The CDR3 covers 15 residues. The CDR3 protein is CAISESKRVGYAQYV. The DNA of the CDR3 is TGTGCCATCAGTGAGTCTAAGCGGGTGGGGTACGCGCAGTACGTC.

In its sample, this clone ranks as medium-sized. The chain has TRBV12-3 or TRBV12-4 and TRBJ2-7; TRBD2 agrees at 8 bases. The CDR3 spans 14 residues. Losses at the gene ends were 6 bases for V and 2 bases for J; bases not matched to a gene: 6. This CDR3 reads CASSFSGATYEQYF. The DNA of the CDR3 is TGTGCCAGCAGCTTTAGCGGGGCAACCTACGAGCAGTACTTC.

The table lists this clone with many counts. This chain joins TRBV3-1 and TRBJ1-2, with 7 positions matching TRBD1. This CDR3 spans 15 amino acids. The J segment lost 4 bases and the V segment lost 4 bases, leaving 9 bases of the junction unmatched. Germline assignment: CDR1 LGHDT and CDR2 YNNKEL (reference sequence). The CDR3 DNA reads TGTGCCAGCAGCCTCCGGGACAGAGATACCTATGGCTACACCTTC. Encoded protein: CASSLRDRDTYGYTF.

This chain joins TRBV6-1 and TRBJ2-7, with a weak D call TRBD1 (5 bases). V dropped 6 bases and J dropped 3 bases, with 24 bases sitting between them. Germline-derived CDR1 and CDR2 are MNHNS and SASEGT. CDR3 length: 17 amino acids. The CDR3 here is CASSSSGTGGPIYEQYF. The CDR3 DNA is TGTGCCAGCAGCTCAAGTGGCACAGGCGGACCTATCTACGAGCAGTACTTC.

The chain uses TRBV20-1 and TRBJ2-7; 7 nucleotides line up with TRBD1. This CDR3 has 18 amino acids. Trimming removed 5 bases from V and 6 bases from J; junction bases left unmatched: 25. Germline CDR1 reads DFQATT; CDR2 reads SNEGSKA (reference sequence). The CDR3 spells CSAPLSRQGNQIPIEQYF. CDR3 nucleotides: TGCAGTGCTCCCCTCTCCAGACAGGGTAACCAGATTCCGATCGAGCAGTACTTC.

This clone is medium-sized in the sample. This rearrangement joins TRBV6-1 to TRBJ1-1; TRBD1 aligns across 7 bases. V trimming: 6 bases; J trimming: 1 base; junction bases outside the gene matches: 8. The germline CDR1 and CDR2 sequences are MNHNS and SASEGT. This CDR3 contains 15 residues. CDR3 nucleotide sequence: TGTGCCAGCAGGAAGGGGGCAGATACGAACACTGAAGCTTTCTTT. As protein: CASRKGADTNTEAFF.